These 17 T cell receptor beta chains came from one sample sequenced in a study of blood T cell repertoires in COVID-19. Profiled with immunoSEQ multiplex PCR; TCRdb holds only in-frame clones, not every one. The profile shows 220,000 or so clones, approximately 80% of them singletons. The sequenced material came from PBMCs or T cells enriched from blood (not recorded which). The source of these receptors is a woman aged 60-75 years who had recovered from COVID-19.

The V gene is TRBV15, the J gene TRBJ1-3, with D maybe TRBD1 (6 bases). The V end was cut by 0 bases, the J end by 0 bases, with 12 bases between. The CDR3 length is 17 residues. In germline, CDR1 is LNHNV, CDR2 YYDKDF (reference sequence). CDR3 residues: CATSRDVTGSSGNTIYF. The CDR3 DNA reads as TGTGCCACCAGCAGAGATGTTACAGGGAGCTCTGGAAACACCATATATTTT.

The CDR3 protein is CASSLQGARTEAFF. CDR3 sequence (DNA): TGTGCCAGCAGTCTACAGGGGGCTCGAACTGAAGCTTTCTTT. The J gene is TRBJ1-1, the V gene TRBV6-2 or TRBV6-3, with 9 bases matching TRBD1. With 5 bases clipped from V and 5 bases from J, the junction kept 6 bases outside the gene matches. This CDR3 region has 14 residues. CDR1 and CDR2 (germline): MNHEY, SVGEGT.

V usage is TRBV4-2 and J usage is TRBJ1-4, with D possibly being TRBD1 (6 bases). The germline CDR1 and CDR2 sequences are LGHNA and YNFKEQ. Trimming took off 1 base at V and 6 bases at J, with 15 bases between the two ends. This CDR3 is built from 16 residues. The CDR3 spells CASSQVVGAEDEKLFF. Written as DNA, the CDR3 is TGTGCCAGCAGCCAAGTAGTGGGGGCCGAGGATGAAAAACTGTTTTTT.

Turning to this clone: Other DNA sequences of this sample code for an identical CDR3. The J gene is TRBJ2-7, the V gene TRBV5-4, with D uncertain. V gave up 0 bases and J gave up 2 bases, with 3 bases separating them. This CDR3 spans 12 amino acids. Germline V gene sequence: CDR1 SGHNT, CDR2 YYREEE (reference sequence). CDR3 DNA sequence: TGTGCCAGCAGCTTGGCTCCCTACGAGCAGTACTTC. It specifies CASSLAPYEQYF.

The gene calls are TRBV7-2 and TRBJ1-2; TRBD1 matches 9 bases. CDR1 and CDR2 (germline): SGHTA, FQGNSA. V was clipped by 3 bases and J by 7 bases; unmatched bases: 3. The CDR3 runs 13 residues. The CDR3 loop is CASSLMTGGGYTF. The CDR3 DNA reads TGTGCCAGCAGCTTGATGACAGGGGGTGGCTACACCTTC.

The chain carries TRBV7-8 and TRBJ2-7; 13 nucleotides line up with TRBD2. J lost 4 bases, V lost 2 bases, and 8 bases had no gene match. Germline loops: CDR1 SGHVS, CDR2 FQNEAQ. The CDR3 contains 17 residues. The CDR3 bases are TGTGCCAGCAGCTTACGGACCGGGACTAGCGGGATGTACGAGCAGTACTTC. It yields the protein CASSLRTGTSGMYEQYF.

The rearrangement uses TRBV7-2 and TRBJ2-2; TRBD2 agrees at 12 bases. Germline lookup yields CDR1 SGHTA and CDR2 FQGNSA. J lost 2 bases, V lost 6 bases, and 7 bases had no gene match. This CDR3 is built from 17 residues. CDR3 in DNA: TGTGCCAGCAGGCCGGCTAGCGGGAGGGCCAACACCGGGGAGCTGTTTTTT. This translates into CASRPASGRANTGELFF.

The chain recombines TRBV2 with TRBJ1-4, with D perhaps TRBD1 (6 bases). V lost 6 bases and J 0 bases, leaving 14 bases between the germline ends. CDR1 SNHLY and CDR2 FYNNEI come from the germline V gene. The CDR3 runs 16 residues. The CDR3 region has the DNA TGTGCCAGCAGGGTAGGACAGAGTTCAACTAATGAAAAACTGTTTTTT. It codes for CASRVGQSSTNEKLFF.

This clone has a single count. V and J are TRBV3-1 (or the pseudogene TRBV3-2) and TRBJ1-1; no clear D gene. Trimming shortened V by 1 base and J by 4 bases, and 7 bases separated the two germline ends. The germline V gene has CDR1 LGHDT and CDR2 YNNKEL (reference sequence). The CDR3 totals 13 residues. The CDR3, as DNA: TGTGCCAGCAGCCAAGGGACTATCACTGAAGCTTTCTTT. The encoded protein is CASSQGTITEAFF.

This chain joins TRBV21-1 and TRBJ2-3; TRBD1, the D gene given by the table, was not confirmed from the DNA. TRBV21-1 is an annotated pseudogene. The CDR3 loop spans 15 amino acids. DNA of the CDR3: TGTGCCAGCAGCAGACGACAGGGTGTCACAGATACGCAGTATTTT. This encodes CASSRRQGVTDTQYF.

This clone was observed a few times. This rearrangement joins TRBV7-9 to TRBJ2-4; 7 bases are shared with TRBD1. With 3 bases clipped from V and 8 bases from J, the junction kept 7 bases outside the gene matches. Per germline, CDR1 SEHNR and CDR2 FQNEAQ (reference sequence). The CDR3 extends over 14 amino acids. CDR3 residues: CASSFDRAMDIQYF. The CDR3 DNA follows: TGTGCCAGCAGCTTCGACAGGGCCATGGACATTCAGTACTTC.

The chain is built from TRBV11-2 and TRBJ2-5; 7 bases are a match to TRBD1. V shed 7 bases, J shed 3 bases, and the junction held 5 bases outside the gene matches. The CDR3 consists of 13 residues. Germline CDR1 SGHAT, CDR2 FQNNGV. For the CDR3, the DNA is TGTGCCAGCACCTGGACAGGCGAAGAGACCCAGTACTTC. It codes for CASTWTGEETQYF.

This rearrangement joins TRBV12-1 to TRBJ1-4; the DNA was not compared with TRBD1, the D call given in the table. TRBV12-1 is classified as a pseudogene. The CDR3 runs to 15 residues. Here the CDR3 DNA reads TGTGCCAGCAGCCCCCAGGGTTCGACTAATGAAAAACTGTTTTTT. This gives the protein CASSPQGSTNEKLFF.

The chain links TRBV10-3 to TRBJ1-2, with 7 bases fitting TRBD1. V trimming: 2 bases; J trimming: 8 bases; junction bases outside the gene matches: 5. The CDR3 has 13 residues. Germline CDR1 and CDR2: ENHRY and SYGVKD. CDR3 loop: CAISEGQEEGYTF. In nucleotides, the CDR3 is TGTGCCATCAGTGAGGGACAGGAGGAGGGCTACACCTTC.

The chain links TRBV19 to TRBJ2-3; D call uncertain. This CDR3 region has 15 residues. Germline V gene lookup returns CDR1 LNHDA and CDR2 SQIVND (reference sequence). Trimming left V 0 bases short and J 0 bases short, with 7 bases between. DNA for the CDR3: TGTGCCAGTAGTATAGATCTCCCTAGCACAGATACGCAGTATTTT. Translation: CASSIDLPSTDTQYF.

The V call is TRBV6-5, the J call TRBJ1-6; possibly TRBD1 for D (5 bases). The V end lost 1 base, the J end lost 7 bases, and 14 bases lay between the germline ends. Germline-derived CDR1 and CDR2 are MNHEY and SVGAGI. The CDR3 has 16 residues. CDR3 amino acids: CASSYFPGVRNSPLHF. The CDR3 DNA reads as TGTGCCAGCAGTTACTTCCCGGGGGTACGAAATTCACCCCTCCACTTT.

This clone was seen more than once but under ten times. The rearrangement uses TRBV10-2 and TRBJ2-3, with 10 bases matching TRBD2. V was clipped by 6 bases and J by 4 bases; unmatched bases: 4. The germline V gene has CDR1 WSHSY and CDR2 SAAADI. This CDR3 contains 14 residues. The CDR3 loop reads CASRPLAGADTQYF. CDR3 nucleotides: TGCGCCAGCAGGCCTCTAGCGGGAGCAGATACGCAGTATTTT.